Presented here are 2 T cell receptor beta chains from one specimen sequenced in a study of cytomegalovirus exposure and HLA in healthy donors (dated by TCRdb to the late 2010s). The method behind the library was the immunoSEQ multiplex PCR assay. For the multiplex PCR, a mixture combining 60 forward primers for TCR Vbeta segments and 13 reverse primers for TCR Jbeta segments was used. TCRdb stores this immuneACCESS table with in-frame sequences only. Part of the clones is absent; in the studies checked, under half of the shortfall reflects unresolved V genes, and no reason is known for the rest. The sample records roughly 120,000 clones, around three quarters of which are singletons. The biggest ten clones account for less than 5.5% of the sample. Sequencing was done on a sample of PBMCs. The receptors shown here come from a man aged 50-60 years in good health and CMV-seropositive.

This rearrangement joins TRBV6-5 to TRBJ1-3, with TRBD1 matching 9 bases. Germline V gives CDR1 MNHEY, CDR2 SVGAGI. Trimming at V came to 8 bases and at J to 3 bases, leaving 8 bases not matched to a gene. CDR3 length: 15 amino acids. The CDR3 here is CASQQGATIGNTIYF. In DNA form, the CDR3 reads TGTGCCAGCCAACAGGGGGCTACAATTGGAAACACCATATATTTT.

The chain links TRBV6-1 to TRBJ1-2, with a possible D match to TRBD1 (6 bases). From germline, CDR1 is MNHNS and CDR2 SASEGT. The CDR3 extends over 14 amino acids. With 3 bases removed from V and 8 bases from J, the gap between germline ends came to 16 bases. The CDR3, as DNA: TGTGCCAGCAGTGATCTGGGGGCGCCGGGAGGCTACACCTTC. This translates into CASSDLGAPGGYTF.